This is a list of T cell receptor beta chains from one sample in a study of early T cells in non-severe SARS-CoV-2 infection. TCRdb processed the 5' RACE reads anew with MiXCR; each CDR3 protein has one entry. This table holds roughly 93,000 distinct CDR3 sequences, 11% found once. Sequencing was performed on whole blood. These receptors originate from an adult who was a healthcare worker with PCR-confirmed SARS-CoV-2 infection or an uninfected control (not recorded which). Both conserved end residues are part of each CDR3. The D gene is left open where the match is weak. Clone size, where shown, is once, few, many, or a class for clones that have expanded.

NA | many | TRBJ2-1 | TRBV4-1 | TGCGCCAGCAGCCAACATAGGTATGAGCAGTTCTTC | CASSQHRYEQFF
NA | many | TRBJ2-7 | TRBV6-5 | TGTGCCAGCAGCCTCGGACAGCCCTTTATCTACGAGCAGTACTTC | CASSLGQPFIYEQYF
NA | NA | TRBJ1-5 | TRBV4-1 | TGCGCCAGCAGCCAAGAGGGGCCGGGTAATCAGCCCCAGCATTTT | CASSQEGPGNQPQHF
NA | few | TRBJ2-7 | TRBV18 | TGTGCCAGCTCGATCGAACCCTACGAGCAGTACTTC | CASSIEPYEQYF
NA | few | TRBJ2-3 | TRBV5-1 | TGCGCCAGCAGCTCCCTAGAGAGTAGCACAGATACGCAGTATTTT | CASSSLESSTDTQYF
NA | few | TRBJ2-1 | TRBV14 | TGTGCCAGCAGTCGCATTGATCGCCCCGGGGGGCCTCAGTTCTTC | CASSRIDRPGGPQFF
NA | few | TRBJ1-6 | TRBV6-5 | TGTGCCAGCAGCTCCTTCCTAGGGACGCCCTCAAATTCACCCCTCCACTTT | CASSSFLGTPSNSPLHF
TRBD1 | many | TRBJ1-1 | TRBV7-9 | TGTGCCAGCAGCTTAACAGGGGTGACTGAAGCTTTCTTT | CASSLTGVTEAFF
NA | many | TRBJ1-2 | TRBV20-1 | TGCAGTGCCAGGGACGGTCTCTCCTATGGCTACACCTTC | CSARDGLSYGYTF
NA | NA | TRBJ2-7 | TRBV3-1 | TGTGCCAGCAGCCAAGCCGACTACGAGCAGTACTTC | CASSQADYEQYF
TRBD1 | few | TRBJ2-3 | TRBV18 | TGTGCCAGCTCACCACGAGACAGGGTTGCAGATACGCAGTATTTT | CASSPRDRVADTQYF
NA | many | TRBJ2-1 | TRBV30 | TGTGCCTGGAGCGGACGTCTGAGGGGTGAGCAGTTCTTC | CAWSGRLRGEQFF
NA | NA | TRBJ2-1 | TRBV28 | TGTGCCAGCATCCAACTTGGGCCCTACAATGAGCAGTTCTTC | CASIQLGPYNEQFF
TRBD1 | NA | TRBJ2-3 | TRBV6-1 | TGTGCCAGCAGTGGACAGGGGGCTTTATCGCAGTATTTT | CASSGQGALSQYF
NA | few | TRBJ1-2 | TRBV5-1 | TGCGCCAGCAGCTTATGGACAGTCACGGGCCCCGATGGCTACACCTTC | CASSLWTVTGPDGYTF
NA | many | TRBJ1-1 | TRBV6-5 | TGTGCCAGCAGTTACTCGAGGGGAAGGGGCACTGAAGCTTTCTTT | CASSYSRGRGTEAFF
NA | many | TRBJ1-2 | TRBV7-9 | TGTGCCAGCAGCCAATACGGGCAGGGGTCGGATGGCTACACCTTC | CASSQYGQGSDGYTF
NA | many | TRBJ2-5 | TRBV7-9 | TGTGCCAGCAGCTTACCCCAAGAGACCCAGTACTTC | CASSLPQETQYF
NA | NA | TRBJ1-6 | TRBV10-3 | TGTGCCATCAGTGAGGCCGGGGGTAATTCACCCCTCCACTTT | CAISEAGGNSPLHF
NA | many | TRBJ1-1 | TRBV6-5 | TGTGCCAGCAGTTACTCGACGGTTATGAACACTGAAGCTTTCTTT | CASSYSTVMNTEAFF
NA | few | TRBJ2-6 | TRBV10-3 | TGTGCCAGCCGGCGGGACGTCAGCTCTGGGGCCAACGTCCTGACTTTC | CASRRDVSSGANVLTF
NA | NA | TRBJ1-2 | TRBV10-3 | TGTGCCATCAGTGAGTCAGGGGCAGGGCATCCTGGCTACACCTTC | CAISESGAGHPGYTF
NA | many | TRBJ1-6 | TRBV7-2 | TGTGCCAGCAGCCACAAGGAGGGTTGGTATAATTCACCCCTCCACTTT | CASSHKEGWYNSPLHF
TRBD1 | many | TRBJ2-3 | TRBV5-1 | TGCGCCAGCAGCTCGGGACAGGTCACAGATACGCAGTATTTT | CASSSGQVTDTQYF
TRBD1 | NA | TRBJ1-1 | TRBV14 | TGTGCCAGCAGCCACGGACAGGGAAGCATGAACACTGAAGCTTTCTTT | CASSHGQGSMNTEAFF
TRBD2 | few | TRBJ2-1 | TRBV7-2 | TGTGCCAGCAGCATCAGGCGGGAGAATGAGCAGTTCTTC | CASSIRRENEQFF
TRBD2 | few | TRBJ2-1 | TRBV4-1 | TGCGCCAGCAGCCTGGGACTAGCGGGAGCCGGGTTCTACAATGAGCAGTTCTTC | CASSLGLAGAGFYNEQFF
NA | NA | TRBJ2-3 | TRBV6-6 | TGTGCCAGCAGTTACCTTCTGCGCGGGGGCACAGATACGCAGTATTTT | CASSYLLRGGTDTQYF
NA | few | TRBJ1-5 | TRBV4-1 | TGCGCCAGCAGCCAAGGTCGGGGGCAGGTTCAGCCCCAGCATTTT | CASSQGRGQVQPQHF
NA | NA | TRBJ1-3 | TRBV12-3/TRBV12-4 | TGTGCCAGCAGTAACGGTGGAAACACCATATATTTT | CASSNGGNTIYF
NA | many | TRBJ1-1 | TRBV10-3 | TGTGCCATCAGTGAGTCTCAGGACTTGAACACTGAAGCTTTCTTT | CAISESQDLNTEAFF
TRBD2 | many | TRBJ2-5 | TRBV20-1 | TGCAGTGCTAGAGATCCCCTAGCGGGAGCTCGAGAGACCCAGTACTTC | CSARDPLAGARETQYF
NA | NA | TRBJ2-3 | TRBV10-1 | TGCGCCAGCAGTGATCTAAGAGATACGCAGTATTTT | CASSDLRDTQYF
NA | many | TRBJ2-7 | TRBV4-1 | TGCGCCAGCAGCCAAGACGGGAGCGAGCAGTACTTC | CASSQDGSEQYF
TRBD2 | few | TRBJ2-3 | TRBV24-1 | TGTGCCACCAGGGATAGCGGGATTGATACGCAGTATTTT | CATRDSGIDTQYF
NA | many | TRBJ1-1 | TRBV18 | TGTGCCAGCTCACCCGCTCCGGGGAACACTGAAGCTTTCTTT | CASSPAPGNTEAFF
NA | NA | TRBJ2-2 | TRBV18 | TGTGCCAGCTCACCACAAACCGAGGCGGAGCTGTTTTTT | CASSPQTEAELFF
NA | many | TRBJ1-2 | TRBV20-1 | TGCAGTGCTCCGCGCCATGGGTTGGACGGCTACACCTTC | CSAPRHGLDGYTF